A single sample gave rise to the 30 T cell receptor beta chains below, sequenced in a study of cytomegalovirus exposure and HLA in healthy donors (TCRdb year 2017). The library was produced with the immunoSEQ multiplex PCR assay. The multiplex PCR relied on a mix of 60 forward primers for TCR Vbeta segments and 13 reverse primers for TCR Jbeta segments. TCRdb mirrors the immuneACCESS table, restricted to in-frame sequences. Some clones are absent from its copies; in checked studies, under half trace to an unresolved V gene, and the reason for the others is unknown. Within this sample are 140,000 or so clones, with roughly 10% of them counted one time only. The ten largest clones take up 1.5% to 2% of the sample. Sequencing was done on a sample of PBMCs. The receptors originated from a male donor in good health and CMV-seronegative.

The chain couples TRBV27 to TRBJ2-1; no firm D call. The ends were cut back, 4 bases at V and 5 bases at J, with 9 bases in the middle. Germline-derived CDR1 and CDR2 are MNHEY and SMNVEV (reference sequence). The CDR3 length is 13 residues. The CDR3 DNA reads TGTGCCAGCAGTTCCACTATTAACAATGAGCAGTTCTTC. This gives the protein CASSSTINNEQFF.

This clone was seen a few times. V and J are TRBV4-3 and TRBJ2-5; TRBD2 matches 7 bases. There are 16 residues in the CDR3. Germline trimming cut 4 bases from V and 1 base from J; bases unmatched to any gene: 9. Germline V gene lookup returns CDR1 LGHNA and CDR2 YSLEER. The CDR3 reads CASSLGRASSQETQYF. DNA for the CDR3: TGCGCCAGCAGCCTAGGGAGGGCGTCCAGCCAAGAGACCCAGTACTTC.

The chain recombines TRBV6-5 with TRBJ1-2; weak D call: TRBD1 (6 bases). This CDR3 spans 16 amino acids. Germline V gene lookup returns CDR1 MNHEY and CDR2 SVGAGI. V dropped 2 bases and J dropped 4 bases, with 17 bases sitting between them. For the CDR3, the DNA is TGTGCCAGCAGTTACGGGCGTGAGACAGGACCCTATGGCTACACCTTC. It codes for CASSYGRETGPYGYTF.

This clone was seen only a few times. This chain connects TRBV6-5 to TRBJ1-2, with D maybe TRBD1 (6 bases). CDR1 is MNHEY, CDR2 SVGAGI, per germline. The V and J ends lost 2 bases and 8 bases respectively, with 18 bases between them. The CDR3 has 15 amino acids. CDR3 sequence: CASSYLLQQGRGYTF. In nucleotides, the CDR3 is TGTGCCAGCAGTTACCTCCTACAACAGGGTCGGGGCTACACCTTC.

The chain is built from TRBV5-1 and TRBJ2-7; 8 bases are a match to TRBD1. CDR3 length: 14 amino acids. V lost 1 base, J lost 1 base, and 1 base stayed unmatched. Germline-derived CDR1 and CDR2 are SGHRS and YFSETQ. CDR3 DNA: TGCGCCAGCAGCTTGAGGACAGGGTCCTACGAGCAGTACTTC. Translating it yields CASSLRTGSYEQYF.

The V gene is TRBV4-3, the J gene TRBJ2-7; D unresolved. The germline V and J ends were trimmed by 0 bases and 5 bases, with 5 bases remaining between them. Germline CDR1 is LGHNA and CDR2 is YSLEER. The CDR3 contains 12 residues. In DNA form, the CDR3 reads TGCGCCAGCAGCCAAGATGTCGACGAGCAGTACTTC. Translating gives CASSQDVDEQYF.

The chain links TRBV4-1 to TRBJ2-1, with 11 bases aligning to TRBD2. The V gene end was trimmed by 3 bases and the J gene end by 10 bases; junction bases not matched to a gene: 8. From germline, CDR1 is MGHRA and CDR2 YSYEKL. The CDR3 covers 15 residues. This CDR3 is CASSQVAGGPREQFF. The CDR3 DNA reads TGCGCCAGCAGCCAGGTAGCGGGAGGGCCTCGGGAGCAGTTCTTC.

The gene calls are TRBV7-9 and TRBJ1-6, with 8 bases identical to TRBD1. The CDR3 covers 14 residues. J lost 7 bases, V lost 5 bases, and 4 bases had no gene match. Germline CDR1 is SEHNR and CDR2 is FQNEAQ (reference sequence). The CDR3 region has the DNA TGTGCCAGCAGCATCGACAGGGGAAATTCACCCCTCCACTTT. Its translation is CASSIDRGNSPLHF.

This clone has more than one count but fewer than ten. The chain couples TRBV19 to TRBJ2-7; 8 positions agree with TRBD2. Germline V gene data show CDR1 as LNHDA and CDR2 as SQIVND (reference sequence). V shed 6 bases, J shed 0 bases, and the junction held 4 bases outside the gene matches. CDR3 length: 14 residues. As DNA, the CDR3 is TGTGCCAGTAGCAGGAGCGGGAGCTCCTACGAGCAGTACTTC. This encodes CASSRSGSSYEQYF.

The chain employs TRBV5-5 and TRBJ2-3; D unclear. CDR3 length: 13 residues. V lost 1 base to trimming and J lost 2 bases, with 5 bases between them. From germline, CDR1 is SGHKS and CDR2 YYEKEE (reference sequence). The CDR3 coding sequence is TGTGCCAGCAGCTTGCCTTCCACAGATACGCAGTATTTT. This sequence encodes CASSLPSTDTQYF. Complete variable domain (other parts from reference TRBV5-5 and TRBJ2-3): DAGVTQSPTHLIKTRGQQVTLRCSPISGHKSVSWYQQVLGQGPQFIFQYYEKEERGRGNFPDRFSARQFPNYSSELNVNALLLGDSALYLCASSLPSTDTQYFGPGTRLTVL.

V and J are TRBV30 and TRBJ2-5; 8 bases map to TRBD2. The J call may be faulty, since TRBJ2-7 better matches the DNA end. The CDR3 has 16 amino acids. Germline V CDR1 and CDR2: GTSNPN, SVGIG (reference sequence). The CDR3 sequence: CAWSDMPAGDHYEQYF. The CDR3 region has the DNA TGTGCCTGGAGTGACATGCCAGCGGGAGACCACTACGAGCAGTACTTC.

This clone has only a few counts. The chain employs TRBV27 and TRBJ1-2; D gene ambiguous. The CDR3 has 13 amino acids. The germline V and J ends were trimmed by 3 bases and 2 bases, with 7 bases remaining between them. CDR1 MNHEY and CDR2 SMNVEV come from the germline V gene (reference sequence). The CDR3 DNA sequence: TGTGCCAGCAGTTTCACAGCCAACTATGGCTACACCTTC. Protein: CASSFTANYGYTF.

This clone has only a few counts. The rearrangement links TRBV19 to TRBJ2-7; 7 bases match TRBD2. With 3 bases clipped from V and 2 bases from J, the junction kept 4 bases outside the gene matches. Per the germline V gene, CDR1 is LNHDA and CDR2 is SQIVND (reference sequence). This CDR3 has 14 residues. Here the CDR3 DNA reads TGTGCCAGTAGTATGGGGGGGTCCGCCTACGAGCAGTACTTC. This sequence encodes CASSMGGSAYEQYF. The full variable domain, rest sourced from reference TRBV19 and TRBJ2-7, is DGGITQSPKYLFRKEGQNVTLSCEQNLNHDAMYWYRQDPGQGLRLIYYSQIVNDFQKGDIAEGYSVSREKKESFPLTVTSAQKNPTAFYLCASSMGGSAYEQYFGPGTRLTVT.

This clone was seen a few times. CDR3 amino acids: CASSVAVGQLGETQYF. As DNA, the CDR3 is TGTGCCAGCAGCGTAGCCGTTGGACAGCTGGGAGAGACCCAGTACTTC. The genes are TRBV9 and TRBJ2-5; possibly TRBD1 for D (6 bases). The V gene lost 0 bases and the J gene lost 4 bases, with 16 bases spanning the gap. CDR1 and CDR2 from the germline V gene are SGDLS and YYNGEE. The CDR3 is 16 amino acids.

The table lists this clone with a few counts. This sample also contains other DNA sequences that code for the same CDR3. V usage is TRBV27 and J usage is TRBJ1-5; possibly TRBD1 for D (6 bases). Trimming shortened V by 2 bases and J by 0 bases, and 8 bases separated the two germline ends. This CDR3 spans 15 amino acids. Germline loops: CDR1 MNHEY, CDR2 SMNVEV (reference sequence). The CDR3 is CASSLRGFSNQPQHF. In DNA form, the CDR3 reads TGTGCCAGCAGTTTAAGGGGGTTTAGCAATCAGCCCCAGCATTTT.

This clone was counted between two and nine times. CDR3 in DNA: TGTGCCAGCCATGGGGGCTCGGGGTTCGAGCAGTACTTC. Protein sequence: CASHGGSGFEQYF. This sequence joins TRBV28 and TRBJ2-7, with TRBD1 as a possible D gene (6 bases). This CDR3 is built from 13 residues. V was clipped by 8 bases and J by 6 bases, with 17 bases between them. CDR1 and CDR2 (germline): MDHEN, SYDVKM.

This clone was detected only a few times. This rearrangement joins TRBV5-1 to TRBJ2-3; 11 bases agree with TRBD2. Germline assignment: CDR1 SGHRS and CDR2 YFSETQ. This CDR3 has 16 amino acids. Germline trimming cut 0 bases from V and 0 bases from J; bases unmatched to any gene: 0. CDR3 nucleotides: TGCGCCAGCAGCTTGGCTAGCGGGGGGAGCACAGATACGCAGTATTTT. This codes for CASSLASGGSTDTQYF. Full variable domain (remainder filled in from reference TRBV5-1 and TRBJ2-3): KAGVTQTPRYLIKTRGQQVTLSCSPISGHRSVSWYQQTPGQGLQFLFEYFSETQRNKGNFPGRFSGRQFSNSRSEMNVSTLELGDSALYLCASSLASGGSTDTQYFGPGTRLTVL.

This clone was recorded a few times. The CDR3 DNA reads as TGTGCCAGCAGTGGGACTGCGTCCTACGAGCAGTACTTC. It yields the protein CASSGTASYEQYF. The chain has TRBV2 and TRBJ2-5, with D possibly TRBD2 on 5 matching bases. The DNA end lines up better with TRBJ2-7; the J call may be wrong. This CDR3 region has 13 residues. The germline V gene encodes CDR1 SNHLY and CDR2 FYNNEI.

The V gene is TRBV7-2, the J gene TRBJ2-2; 7 nucleotides agree with TRBD2. This CDR3 contains 16 residues. V dropped 7 bases and J dropped 0; count of bases not matched to a gene: 8. Germline V gives CDR1 SGHTA, CDR2 FQGNSA. CDR3 nucleotide sequence: TGTGCCAGCACCCTCCAGCTAGCGGCGAACACCGGGGAGCTGTTTTTT. Protein: CASTLQLAANTGELFF. Full variable domain (rest looked up from reference TRBV7-2 and TRBJ2-2): GAGVSQSPSNKVTEKGKDVELRCDPISGHTALYWYRQSLGQGLEFLIYFQGNSAPDKSGLPSDRFSAERTGGSVSTLTIQRTQQEDSAVYLCASTLQLAANTGELFFGEGSRLTVL.

The rearrangement uses TRBV27 and TRBJ2-1; a possible D gene is TRBD2 (6 bases). This CDR3 is 19 amino acids long. Germline V gene data show CDR1 as MNHEY and CDR2 as SMNVEV (reference sequence). V was trimmed by 6 bases and J by 6 bases, leaving 30 bases between them. CDR3 nucleotides: TGTGCCAGCAGACCGGCACCCCCAGGGAGGTGGACTACCCCCAATGAGCAGTTCTTC. This gives the protein CASRPAPPGRWTTPNEQFF.

This chain links TRBV5-4 with TRBJ2-5; the D gene is possibly TRBD2 (5 bases). Germline V lookup: CDR1 SGHNT, CDR2 YYREEE (reference sequence). The CDR3 runs to 13 residues. The V end was cut by 6 bases, the J end by 0 bases, with 9 bases between. The CDR3 DNA is TGTGCCAGCACAACGAGGGACCAAGAGACCCAGTACTTC. Amino acid sequence: CASTTRDQETQYF.

The J gene is TRBJ1-4, the V gene TRBV11-2, with D perhaps TRBD1 (5 bases). The CDR3 has 14 amino acids. Trimming took off 1 base at V and 8 bases at J, with 11 bases between the two ends. Germline values: CDR1 SGHAT, CDR2 FQNNGV. The CDR3 nucleotides are TGTGCCAGCAGCTTAGTGCAGGGAGGGGAAAAACTGTTTTTT. It translates to CASSLVQGGEKLFF.

This clone has a handful of counts. The V gene is TRBV5-4, the J gene TRBJ1-1; D call uncertain. The V end was cut by 9 bases, the J end by 3 bases, with 15 bases between. CDR1 is SGHNT and CDR2 is YYREEE in the germline V gene (reference sequence). This CDR3 contains 13 residues. The CDR3 DNA sequence: TGTGCCACCCTACCCGGTCAGGACACTGAAGCTTTCTTT. Translating gives CATLPGQDTEAFF.

The chain is built from TRBV7-7 and TRBJ1-2, with TRBD1 identical over 7 bases. The ends lost 6 bases at V and 4 bases at J; junction bases unmatched: 11. The CDR3 has 15 amino acids. CDR1 SSHAT and CDR2 FNYEAQ come from the germline V gene (reference sequence). The CDR3 DNA reads TGTGCCAGCAGTTCCGGGGGACAGCGGTTCTATGGCTACACCTTC. This gives the protein CASSSGGQRFYGYTF.

V gene TRBV7-9 combines with J gene TRBJ2-3; the D is unclear. The CDR3 is 14 residues long. CDR1 SEHNR and CDR2 FQNEAQ come from the germline V gene (reference sequence). With 4 bases removed from V and 8 bases from J, the gap between germline ends came to 16 bases. CDR3 region: CASSSPAQEFTQYF. CDR3 sequence (DNA): TGTGCCAGCAGCTCCCCGGCTCAGGAATTTACGCAGTATTTT. Combining the CDR3 with reference TRBV7-9 and TRBJ2-3 gives the whole variable domain DTGVSQNPRHKITKRGQNVTFRCDPISEHNRLYWYRQTLGQGPEFLTYFQNEAQLEKSRLLSDRFSAERPKGSFSTLEIQRTEQGDSAMYLCASSSPAQEFTQYFGPGTRLTVL.

This clone turned up a few times. The chain uses TRBV27 and TRBJ2-7; 7 nucleotides align to TRBD2. J lost 2 bases, V lost 6 bases, and 7 bases had no gene match. The CDR3 is made up of 14 amino acids. The germline CDR1 and CDR2 sequences are MNHEY and SMNVEV (reference sequence). CDR3 bases: TGTGCCAGCAGAGCAGCGGGGCTACCCTACGAGCAGTACTTC. Residues: CASRAAGLPYEQYF.

This clone was detected a few times. The chain links TRBV5-1 to TRBJ1-6; 9 positions agree with TRBD1. This CDR3 comprises 15 residues. The germline CDR1 and CDR2 sequences are SGHRS and YFSETQ. After removal of 5 bases from V and 2 bases from J, the junction contained 2 bases not matched to a gene. CDR3 protein: CASRGQGAYNSPLHF. The CDR3 DNA reads TGCGCCAGCAGGGGACAGGGAGCCTATAATTCACCCCTCCACTTT.

This clone was seen a handful of times. The rearrangement uses TRBV9 and TRBJ1-4; 9 bases match TRBD1. The V and J ends lost 0 bases and 6 bases, in that order; junction bases with no gene match: 6. Per germline, CDR1 SGDLS and CDR2 YYNGEE. CDR3 size: 16 residues. The CDR3 DNA sequence: TGTGCCAGCAGCGTAGATGTGGGACAGGGCGATGAAAAACTGTTTTTT. It translates to CASSVDVGQGDEKLFF.

This clone has more than one count but fewer than ten. The chain recombines TRBV27 with TRBJ2-7, with TRBD2 identical over 8 bases. The CDR3 covers 14 residues. V dropped 5 bases and J dropped 6; count of bases not matched to a gene: 9. Germline assignment: CDR1 MNHEY and CDR2 SMNVEV (reference sequence). CDR3: CASSLEREPLEQYF. CDR3 nucleotides: TGTGCCAGCAGTCTAGAGCGGGAGCCTCTCGAGCAGTACTTC.

This clone was seen a few times. CDR3 bases: TGTGCCAGCAGTGACAAGGGGGACAGGGGGCAAAGAGCTTTCTTT. It translates to CASSDKGDRGQRAFF. V gene TRBV25-1 combines with J gene TRBJ1-1; 12 nucleotides match TRBD1. Germline V gene lookup returns CDR1 MGHDK and CDR2 SYGVNS. V trimming: 3 bases; J trimming: 10 bases; junction bases outside the gene matches: 9. CDR3 length equals 15 residues.